What follows are 24 T cell receptor beta chains derived from one specimen sequenced in a study of T cell responses to AZD1222 COVID-19 vaccine. The method was immunoSEQ multiplex PCR; TCRdb's version includes in-frame clones alone and lacks a portion of them. The sample lists roughly 160,000 clones, 85% to 95% seen once, with about 0.9% in the top ten. Source: peripheral blood, taken on day 0 of AZD1222 vaccination. Receptors were obtained from an adult in good health.

The chain uses TRBV18 and TRBJ2-7; maybe TRBD2 (6 bases). With 3 bases removed from V and 4 bases from J, the gap between germline ends came to 19 bases. Per germline, CDR1 KGHSH and CDR2 LQKENI. CDR3 length: 16 amino acids. The CDR3 nucleotides are TGTGCCAGCTCACCGCCTCGACAGTTTGGGGGGTACGAGCAGTACTTC. As protein: CASSPPRQFGGYEQYF. Full variable domain (missing parts from reference TRBV18 and TRBJ2-7): NAGVMQNPRHLVRRRGQEARLRCSPMKGHSHVYWYRQLPEEGLKFMVYLQKENIIDESGMPKERFSAEFPKEGPSILRIQQVVRGDSAAYFCASSPPRQFGGYEQYFGPGTRLTVT.

The chain employs TRBV6-1 and TRBJ1-6, with TRBD1 identical over 9 bases. Germline CDR1 is MNHNS and CDR2 is SASEGT. V shed 7 bases, J shed 6 bases, and the junction held 7 bases outside the gene matches. The CDR3 length is 15 residues. The CDR3 nucleotides are TGTGCCAGCAACCAGCCGGGACAGGGTAATTCACCCCTCCACTTT. Its translation: CASNQPGQGNSPLHF.

This chain's CDR3 is CASSYWDSREQYF. The CDR3 DNA sequence: TGTGCCAGCAGTTACTGGGACAGCCGCGAGCAGTACTTC. V gene TRBV6-5 combines with J gene TRBJ2-7; 7 bases are a match to TRBD1. The CDR3 covers 13 residues. In germline, CDR1 is MNHEY, CDR2 SVGAGI. V was pared by 1 base and J by 6 bases, with 3 bases of the junction left unmatched.

The rearrangement joins TRBV5-4 to TRBJ1-3; possibly TRBD1 for D (5 bases). Germline CDR1 and CDR2: SGHNT and YYREEE (reference sequence). Trimming shortened V by 3 bases and J by 0 bases, and 7 bases separated the two germline ends. The CDR3 loop spans 14 amino acids. The CDR3 spells CASSSQDSGNTIYF. In DNA form, the CDR3 reads TGTGCCAGCAGCTCACAGGACTCTGGAAACACCATATATTTT.

The chain joins TRBV5-1 to TRBJ2-1, with 13 positions matching TRBD2. Germline V lookup: CDR1 SGHRS, CDR2 YFSETQ. The CDR3 consists of 16 residues. V lost 0 bases and J lost 10; bases outside the gene matches: 7. DNA of the CDR3: TGCGCCAGCAGCTTGGAAGGGACTAGCGGGATCGGGGAGCAGTTCTTC. This sequence encodes CASSLEGTSGIGEQFF.

CDR3: CASTPATGDTQYF. The DNA of the CDR3 is TGCGCCAGCACCCCGGCTACGGGGGATACGCAGTATTTT. V gene TRBV4-1 combines with J gene TRBJ2-3, with D perhaps TRBD2 (5 bases). CDR1 is MGHRA, CDR2 YSYEKL, per germline. Trimming shortened V by 7 bases and J by 6 bases, and 14 bases separated the two germline ends. The CDR3 has 13 amino acids.

The chain links TRBV19 to TRBJ2-5; no clear D. The germline V gene encodes CDR1 LNHDA and CDR2 SQIVND (reference sequence). The ends were cut back, 1 base at V and 1 base at J, with 13 bases in the middle. The CDR3 loop spans 16 amino acids. CDR3 in DNA: TGTGCCAGTAGTATAGCTTGGCGAGTAATCCAAGAGACCCAGTACTTC. It is translated as CASSIAWRVIQETQYF.

The rearrangement uses TRBV2 and TRBJ1-6, with no clear D. The V and J ends lost 7 bases and 0 bases respectively, with 16 bases between them. The CDR3 has 17 amino acids. Per germline, CDR1 SNHLY and CDR2 FYNNEI. The CDR3: CASTRRTVFSYNSPLHF. CDR3 DNA sequence: TGTGCCAGCACCCGACGTACAGTCTTCTCCTATAATTCACCCCTCCACTTT.

V is TRBV6-4 and J is TRBJ1-1; 7 bases match TRBD1. Germline lookup yields CDR1 MRHNA and CDR2 SNTAGT. The CDR3 is 13 amino acids. The V gene end was trimmed by 6 bases and the J gene end by 6 bases; junction bases not matched to a gene: 7. The CDR3 region is CASSFDRESEAFF. The CDR3 DNA follows: TGTGCCAGCAGCTTCGACAGGGAGTCTGAAGCTTTCTTT.

V gene TRBV5-6 combines with J gene TRBJ1-1; unclear D gene. The CDR3 consists of 15 residues. Trimming took 5 bases from V and 0 from J, leaving 14 bases between them. Germline V gene data show CDR1 as SGHDT and CDR2 as YYEEEE. The CDR3 loop reads CASSSNPEMNTEAFF. CDR3 DNA sequence: TGTGCCAGCAGTTCTAACCCGGAGATGAACACTGAAGCTTTCTTT.

The chain employs TRBV7-6 and TRBJ1-5; TRBD1 might be the D (5 bases). Germline V lookup: CDR1 SGHVS, CDR2 FNYEAQ. This CDR3 has 17 amino acids. Trimming pared 0 bases from V and 2 bases from J, leaving 14 bases between. This chain's CDR3 is CASSLASRGEGNQPQHF. CDR3 nucleotide sequence: TGTGCCAGCAGCTTAGCGTCGCGGGGGGAAGGCAATCAGCCCCAGCATTTT.

V and J are TRBV7-2 and TRBJ1-2; 7 bases align to TRBD1. V gave up 3 bases and J gave up 8 bases; unmatched junction bases: 9. The CDR3 runs 14 residues. The germline gives CDR1 SGHTA, CDR2 FQGNSA. The CDR3 spells CASSFPQGVGGYTF. The CDR3, as DNA: TGTGCCAGCAGCTTTCCCCAGGGGGTCGGGGGCTACACCTTC.

The J gene is TRBJ1-2, the V gene TRBV29-1; the D is unclear. V was cut by 3 bases and J by 8 bases, with 19 bases left in between. CDR1 and CDR2 (germline): SQVTM, ANQGSEA. This CDR3 is built from 14 residues. The CDR3 protein is CSVDRRLSGGGYTF. The CDR3 DNA is TGCAGCGTTGATCGAAGGTTGTCAGGAGGAGGCTACACCTTC.

This chain connects TRBV4-1 to TRBJ1-1; TRBD1 matches 7 bases. This CDR3 contains 15 residues. The junction had 5 bases not matched to a gene; V was cut back by 2 bases and J by 2 bases. Germline V gene lookup returns CDR1 MGHRA and CDR2 YSYEKL. CDR3 protein: CASSQRQGRNTEAFF. CDR3 coding DNA: TGCGCCAGCAGCCAACGACAGGGAAGAAACACTGAAGCTTTCTTT.

This chain links TRBV2 with TRBJ2-7; 9 positions match TRBD1. Per germline, CDR1 SNHLY and CDR2 FYNNEI. The CDR3 has 14 amino acids. Losses at the gene ends were 7 bases for V and 1 base for J; bases not matched to a gene: 5. The CDR3 sequence: CASIPGQGSYEQYF. DNA for the CDR3: TGTGCCAGCATACCGGGACAGGGTTCCTACGAGCAGTACTTC.

The rearrangement links TRBV28 to TRBJ2-6; D is undetermined. CDR1 is MDHEN, CDR2 SYDVKM, per germline. The CDR3 loop spans 15 amino acids. Between the trimmed V and J ends, which lost 5 bases and 0 bases, there was a span of 8 bases. The CDR3 loop is CASSPDSSGANVLTF. Here the CDR3 DNA reads TGTGCCAGCAGTCCAGATAGCTCTGGGGCCAACGTCCTGACTTTC.

The rearrangement uses TRBV10-3 and TRBJ1-1, with D perhaps matching TRBD1 (5 bases). Germline V CDR1 and CDR2: ENHRY, SYGVKD. The CDR3 sequence is 17 residues long. The V end was cut by 0 bases, the J end by 0 bases, with 14 bases between. CDR3 loop: CAISESLVQGLNTEAFF. CDR3 DNA sequence: TGTGCCATCAGTGAGTCTCTGGTCCAGGGATTGAACACTGAAGCTTTCTTT.

The rearrangement joins TRBV2 to TRBJ1-5; weak D call: TRBD1 (5 bases). CDR3 length equals 14 residues. From germline, CDR1 is SNHLY and CDR2 FYNNEI. Trimming took 7 bases from V and 1 from J, leaving 11 bases between them. The CDR3 is CASTRDWSNQPQHF. Written as DNA, the CDR3 is TGTGCCAGCACCAGGGATTGGAGCAATCAGCCCCAGCATTTT. Variable domain in full (rest from reference TRBV2 and TRBJ1-5): EPEVTQTPSHQVTQMGQEVILRCVPISNHLYFYWYRQILGQKVEFLVSFYNNEISEKSEIFDDQFSVERPDGSNFTLKIRSTKLEDSAMYFCASTRDWSNQPQHFGDGTRLSIL.

This clone was found once. This chain connects TRBV24-1 to TRBJ1-2; the D gene is possibly TRBD1 (5 bases). The CDR3 consists of 14 residues. The ends were cut back, 1 base at V and 4 bases at J, with 9 bases in the middle. Germline V gives CDR1 KGHDR, CDR2 SFDVKD. CDR3 DNA: TGTGCCACCAGTGATTTTCCCAGGGTCTATGGCTACACCTTC. Protein product: CATSDFPRVYGYTF.

The chain joins TRBV2 to TRBJ1-1; D uncertain. Germline V lookup: CDR1 SNHLY, CDR2 FYNNEI. This CDR3 is built from 13 residues. Trimming shortened V by 5 bases and J by 1 base, and 8 bases separated the two germline ends. CDR3 sequence (DNA): TGTGCCAGCAGTTACGACACGAACACTGAAGCTTTCTTT. Its translation is CASSYDTNTEAFF.

The chain couples TRBV7-2 to TRBJ1-5; a possible D gene is TRBD1 (5 bases). The CDR3 contains 13 residues. Germline lookup yields CDR1 SGHTA and CDR2 FQGNSA. The V and J ends lost 5 bases and 6 bases respectively, with 11 bases between them. CDR3 sequence reads: CASSRWGGQPQHF. CDR3 nucleotide sequence: TGTGCCAGCAGCAGATGGGGGGGTCAGCCCCAGCATTTT. Full variable domain (rest looked up from reference TRBV7-2 and TRBJ1-5): GAGVSQSPSNKVTEKGKDVELRCDPISGHTALYWYRQSLGQGLEFLIYFQGNSAPDKSGLPSDRFSAERTGGSVSTLTIQRTQQEDSAVYLCASSRWGGQPQHFGDGTRLSIL.

The chain uses TRBV6-5 and TRBJ1-5; D call uncertain. The CDR3 spans 14 residues. CDR1 MNHEY and CDR2 SVGAGI come from the germline V gene. V was clipped by 7 bases and J by 7 bases, with 17 bases between them. The CDR3 spells CASIRFTWEQPQHF. DNA for the CDR3: TGTGCCAGCATAAGGTTTACGTGGGAACAGCCCCAGCATTTT.

This clone was counted once. V gene TRBV24-1 combines with J gene TRBJ2-5, with D unresolved. Trimming pared 3 bases from V and 3 bases from J, leaving 7 bases between. Germline V gene sequence: CDR1 KGHDR, CDR2 SFDVKD. The CDR3 sequence is 13 residues long. DNA of the CDR3: TGTGCCACCAGTGATATAGAAGAAGAGACCCAGTACTTC. It translates to CATSDIEEETQYF.

The chain uses TRBV18 and TRBJ2-2; 7 bases map to TRBD1. V dropped 3 bases and J dropped 3; count of bases not matched to a gene: 4. There are 15 residues in the CDR3. The germline gives CDR1 KGHSH, CDR2 LQKENI. The DNA for the CDR3 is TGTGCCAGCTCACCCTTGGGACAGTACACCGGGGAGCTGTTTTTT. Translation: CASSPLGQYTGELFF.